Listed here are 20 T cell receptor beta chains from one sample, sequenced in a study of T cells in pancreatic ductal adenocarcinoma (dated by TCRdb to 2016 to 2017). Preparation of the library involved the immunoSEQ multiplex PCR assay. The clones in this table, taken by TCRdb from immuneACCESS, are in-frame only. Not every clone is retained; where verified, under half of the shortfall comes from an unresolved V gene, and the cause of the rest is unknown. Within this sample are roughly 16,000 clones, with under 95% of them counted one time only. About 17% of the sample goes to the ten largest clones. Pancreatic ductal adenocarcinoma patients who had undergone surgery without neoadjuvant therapy were selected. Sequenced input: PBMCs. The receptors were gathered from a human donor with pancreatic ductal adenocarcinoma.

V and J are TRBV18 and TRBJ1-1, with D maybe TRBD1 (6 bases). Per germline, CDR1 KGHSH and CDR2 LQKENI. V lost 0 bases and J lost 3, with 17 bases in between. CDR3 size: 17 residues. Here the CDR3 reads CASSPPEGTGRDTEAFF. Here the CDR3 DNA reads TGTGCCAGCTCACCACCAGAGGGTACAGGGAGGGACACTGAAGCTTTCTTT.

This chain uses TRBV6-6 with TRBJ2-7; the D is unclear. Germline V gene lookup returns CDR1 MNHNY and CDR2 SVGAGI (reference sequence). This CDR3 has 12 residues. Trimming took off 4 bases at V and 4 bases at J, with 8 bases between the two ends. The CDR3 is CASSLMGYEQYF. The CDR3 bases are TGTGCCAGCAGTTTAATGGGGTACGAGCAGTACTTC.

The chain has TRBV15 and TRBJ1-2; possibly TRBD1 for D (6 bases). Germline V CDR1 and CDR2: LNHNV, YYDKDF (reference sequence). V lost 0 bases and J 7 bases, leaving 9 bases between the germline ends. The CDR3 has 13 amino acids. CDR3: CATSRDYRVGYTF. In DNA form, the CDR3 reads TGTGCCACCAGCAGAGATTACAGGGTTGGCTACACCTTC. The full variable domain, with the rest looked up from reference TRBV15 and TRBJ1-2, is DAMVIQNPRYQVTQFGKPVTLSCSQTLNHNVMYWYQQKSSQAPKLLFHYYDKDFNNEADTPDNFQSRRPNTSFCFLDIRSPGLGDTAMYLCATSRDYRVGYTFGSGTRLTVV.

A single count supports this clone. CDR3 sequence: CASSDWTGGSNYGYTF. In DNA form, the CDR3 reads TGTGCCAGCAGTGACTGGACAGGGGGCTCTAACTATGGCTACACCTTC. V is TRBV6-1 and J is TRBJ1-2; TRBD1 matches at 11 bases. The CDR3 consists of 16 residues. The germline V gene has CDR1 MNHNS and CDR2 SASEGT. The V segment lost 3 bases and the J segment 0 bases; nucleotides outside the gene matches: 3.

The chain joins TRBV10-3 to TRBJ1-6, with 7 bases aligning to TRBD1. The V gene's germline CDR1 is ENHRY and CDR2 SYGVKD. Germline trimming cut 7 bases from V and 2 bases from J; bases unmatched to any gene: 2. This CDR3 contains 14 residues. CDR3 nucleotides: TGTGCCATCACAGACAGGGCCTATAATTCACCCCTCCACTTT. Its protein is CAITDRAYNSPLHF.

The chain uses TRBV6-1 and TRBJ1-3; no firm D call. V lost 5 bases to trimming and J lost 5 bases, with 16 bases between them. The CDR3 totals 15 residues. CDR1 MNHNS and CDR2 SASEGT come from the germline V gene. CDR3 sequence: CASSTSSGPRNTIYF. The CDR3 DNA reads as TGTGCCAGCAGTACCAGTTCAGGCCCCAGAAACACCATATATTTT.

In the case of this clone: This sample also contains other DNA sequences that code for the same CDR3. The rearrangement links TRBV9 to TRBJ2-7; perhaps TRBD1 as D (6 bases). The ends were cut back, 4 bases at V and 2 bases at J, with 13 bases in the middle. The CDR3 runs to 14 residues. Germline CDR1 SGDLS, CDR2 YYNGEE. CDR3 residues: CASSPRGGTYEQYF. For the CDR3, the DNA is TGTGCCAGCAGCCCGAGAGGGGGTACCTACGAGCAGTACTTC.

The gene calls are TRBV30 and TRBJ2-5; D gene ambiguous. The DNA end favors TRBJ2-7, so the J call may be wrong. This CDR3 comprises 10 residues. CDR1 and CDR2 from the germline V gene are GTSNPN and SVGIG (reference sequence). CDR3 region: CAWSAYEQYF. For the CDR3, the DNA is TGTGCCTGGAGTGCTTACGAGCAGTACTTC.

The chain links TRBV7-9 to TRBJ1-6; TRBD1 matches at 10 bases. This CDR3 contains 14 residues. The V gene's germline CDR1 is SEHNR and CDR2 FQNEAQ (reference sequence). V trimming: 4 bases; J trimming: 7 bases; junction bases outside the gene matches: 1. The CDR3 region has the DNA TGTGCCAGCAGCTCGGGACAGGGGAATTCACCCCTCCACTTT. Translation gives CASSSGQGNSPLHF.

J is TRBJ1-5 and V is TRBV19, with D perhaps matching TRBD1 (6 bases). The V and J ends lost 0 bases and 0 bases respectively, with 15 bases between them. CDR3 size: 18 residues. CDR1 and CDR2 (germline): LNHDA, SQIVND (reference sequence). The CDR3 here is CASSIDRGNSYSNQPQHF. CDR3 DNA sequence: TGTGCCAGTAGTATAGACAGGGGCAATAGTTATAGCAATCAGCCCCAGCATTTT.

The genes are TRBV6-1 and TRBJ2-7; 7 bases fit TRBD1. Germline assignment: CDR1 MNHNS and CDR2 SASEGT. The CDR3 is 14 residues long. V shed 10 bases, J shed 0 bases, and the junction held 9 bases outside the gene matches. The CDR3 DNA reads TGTGCCACCCAGGAAGGGGGCGCCTCCTACGAGCAGTACTTC. Translation gives CATQEGGASYEQYF.

V usage is TRBV28 and J usage is TRBJ1-2; 12 bases are a match to TRBD1. The germline V gene encodes CDR1 MDHEN and CDR2 SYDVKM. The CDR3 totals 16 residues. The V gene end was trimmed by 6 bases and the J gene end by 2 bases; junction bases not matched to a gene: 7. CDR3 sequence (DNA): TGTGCCAGCAGGGAGGGACAGGGGGCGCGAAACTATGGCTACACCTTC. This translates into CASREGQGARNYGYTF.

The genes are TRBV9 and TRBJ1-1, with D unclear. The V gene's germline CDR1 is SGDLS and CDR2 YYNGEE. V lost 2 bases to trimming and J lost 4 bases, with 15 bases between them. The CDR3 is 15 amino acids. The CDR3 is CASSVSPGVGTEAFF. DNA of the CDR3: TGTGCCAGCAGCGTCAGTCCCGGGGTTGGCACTGAAGCTTTCTTT. The full variable domain, in which reference TRBV9 and TRBJ1-1 provide the parts outside the CDR3, is DSGVTQTPKHLITATGQRVTLRCSPRSGDLSVYWYQQSLDQGLQFLIQYYNGEERAKGNILERFSAQQFPDLHSELNLSSLELGDSALYFCASSVSPGVGTEAFFGQGTRLTVV.

This chain connects TRBV13 to TRBJ2-7, with 9 bases that match TRBD1. The junction had 7 bases not matched to a gene; V was cut back by 5 bases and J by 2 bases. CDR1 and CDR2 (germline): PRHDT, FYEKMQ (reference sequence). The CDR3 contains 15 residues. The CDR3 protein is CASSSRDREAYEQYF. CDR3 coding DNA: TGTGCCAGCAGCAGCCGGGACAGGGAAGCCTACGAGCAGTACTTC. The whole variable domain, filled in from reference TRBV13 and TRBJ2-7, reads AAGVIQSPRHLIKEKRETATLKCYPIPRHDTVYWYQQGPGQDPQFLISFYEKMQSDKGSIPDRFSAQQFSDYHSELNMSSLELGDSALYFCASSSRDREAYEQYFGPGTRLTVT.

The rearrangement joins TRBV5-6 to TRBJ1-6; no reliable D call. V shed 0 bases and J shed 10 bases, with 14 bases lying between them. The length of the CDR3 is 15 residues. Germline loops: CDR1 SGHDT, CDR2 YYEEEE. The CDR3 loop reads CASSLAGPQESPLHF. CDR3 in DNA: TGTGCCAGCAGCTTGGCCGGTCCGCAAGAGTCACCCCTCCACTTT.

V usage is TRBV30 and J usage is TRBJ2-2; TRBD2 might be the D (6 bases). Trimming cost V 4 bases and J 4 bases, with 13 bases left between them. The CDR3 has 14 residues. In germline, CDR1 is GTSNPN, CDR2 SVGIG (reference sequence). The CDR3 coding sequence is TGTGCCTGGATGGAGGGTCCGGTCACCGGGGAGCTGTTTTTT. Translated: CAWMEGPVTGELFF. Variable domain in full (rest from reference TRBV30 and TRBJ2-2): SQTIHQWPATLVQPVGSPLSLECTVEGTSNPNLYWYRQAAGRGLQLLFYSVGIGQISSEVPQNLSASRPQDRQFILSSKKLLLSDSGFYLCAWMEGPVTGELFFGEGSRLTVL.

This chain joins TRBV5-4 and TRBJ2-7; 7 nucleotides align to TRBD1. The junction had 9 bases not matched to a gene; V was cut back by 0 bases and J by 6 bases. Per the germline V gene, CDR1 is SGHNT and CDR2 is YYREEE (reference sequence). This CDR3 region has 15 residues. The CDR3 nucleotides are TGTGCCAGCAGCTTGGGCAGAGGGGGCGCCTCCGAGCAGTACTTC. Residues: CASSLGRGGASEQYF.

The chain couples TRBV5-6 to TRBJ2-3; TRBD1 matches 8 bases. The CDR3 covers 14 residues. J gave up 0 bases and V 4 bases, and 1 base lay outside the gene matches. Per the germline V gene, CDR1 is SGHDT and CDR2 is YYEEEE. The CDR3 spells CASSRDRSTDTQYF. CDR3 sequence (DNA): TGTGCCAGCAGCCGGGACAGGAGCACAGATACGCAGTATTTT.

The rearrangement links TRBV5-4 to TRBJ2-3; D unresolved. The germline V gene encodes CDR1 SGHNT and CDR2 YYREEE (reference sequence). The CDR3 loop spans 15 amino acids. V gave up 0 bases and J gave up 2 bases, with 10 bases separating them. The CDR3 region is CASSLDWAATDTQYF. CDR3 coding DNA: TGTGCCAGCAGCTTGGATTGGGCGGCCACAGATACGCAGTATTTT.

This clone was picked up one time. The rearrangement uses TRBV6-1 and TRBJ2-3; TRBD2 agrees at 15 bases. This CDR3 is 16 amino acids long. The trim removed 1 base at V and 8 bases at J, leaving 4 bases unmatched. CDR1 and CDR2 from the germline V gene are MNHNS and SASEGT. The CDR3 bases are TGTGCCAGCAGTGAAGGGACTAGCGGGGGGGCCGGTACGCAGTATTTT. Protein: CASSEGTSGGAGTQYF.